The 9 T cell receptor beta chains given below trace back to one sample, sequenced in a study of beta chain features in type 1 diabetes. Reverse transcribing all isolated RNA meant expressed TCRB transcripts were sequenced. Repertoires were generated with immunoSEQ multiplex PCR, while TCRdb's copy carries only in-frame clones and drops some. Of just over 450,000 clones in the sample, around 28% are singletons; the top ten hold 0.05% to 0.07%. The sample consisted of naive CD4+ T cells from blood. The receptors were gathered from a young man in good health.

This clone was found once. Other DNA sequences within the sample encode an identical CDR3. V is TRBV7-2 and J is TRBJ2-7; 7 bases map to TRBD2. The CDR3 length is 14 residues. CDR1 is SGHTA, CDR2 FQGNSA, per germline. V dropped 2 bases and J dropped 3; count of bases not matched to a gene: 4. In DNA form, the CDR3 reads TGTGCCAGCAGCTTAAGCGGGACGCTCTACGAGCAGTACTTC. Translation gives CASSLSGTLYEQYF.

This clone has only a few counts. V gene TRBV6-6 combines with J gene TRBJ2-1; no definite D call. The length of the CDR3 is 15 residues. V was pared by 6 bases and J by 3 bases, with 15 bases between. Germline V CDR1 and CDR2: MNHNY, SVGAGI (reference sequence). This chain's CDR3 is CASRPEIAYYNEQFF. In DNA form, the CDR3 reads TGTGCCAGCAGACCAGAGATAGCCTACTACAATGAGCAGTTCTTC.

The chain uses TRBV25-1 and TRBJ2-3; 7 bases map to TRBD2. Germline lookup yields CDR1 MGHDK and CDR2 SYGVNS. The CDR3 consists of 15 residues. J lost 3 bases, V lost 1 base, and 4 bases had no gene match. The CDR3 loop reads CASSESGGSTDTQYF. CDR3 coding DNA: TGTGCCAGCAGTGAATCCGGCGGGAGTACAGATACGCAGTATTTT. Full variable domain (outside the CDR3, taken from reference TRBV25-1 and TRBJ2-3): EADIYQTPRYLVIGTGKKITLECSQTMGHDKMYWYQQDPGMELHLIHYSYGVNSTEKGDLSSESTVSRIRTEHFPLTLESARPSHTSQYLCASSESGGSTDTQYFGPGTRLTVL.

This clone was observed a handful of times. The chain recombines TRBV29-1 with TRBJ2-7; D remains unclear. Germline V gene sequence: CDR1 SQVTM, CDR2 ANQGSEA. This CDR3 spans 12 amino acids. Trimming stripped 4 bases from V and 0 bases from J, with 7 bases between. CDR3 protein: CSVGASSYEQYF. CDR3 nucleotides: TGCAGCGTTGGGGCGAGCTCCTACGAGCAGTACTTC.

The chain links TRBV4-1 to TRBJ2-1; D is unclear. The germline V gene has CDR1 MGHRA and CDR2 YSYEKL. Trimming stripped 2 bases from V and 5 bases from J, with 13 bases between. CDR3 length: 15 amino acids. Written as DNA, the CDR3 is TGCGCCAGCAGCCAATTTAAGTTTCCCAACAATGAGCAGTTCTTC. Amino acids: CASSQFKFPNNEQFF.

This chain links TRBV7-9 with TRBJ2-5; D might be TRBD2 (6 bases). V lost 6 bases and J lost 4, with 24 bases in between. This CDR3 is 17 amino acids long. Germline V CDR1 and CDR2: SEHNR, FQNEAQ (reference sequence). CDR3 DNA: TGTGCCAGCAGTCACGCCGGGAGATCATCCTCAGGAGAGACCCAGTACTTC. It yields the protein CASSHAGRSSSGETQYF.

This clone was found once. The chain employs TRBV5-1 and TRBJ2-1; TRBD2 matches at 13 bases. This CDR3 contains 20 residues. Trimming took 0 bases from V and 3 from J; bases not matched to a gene: 12. The germline gives CDR1 SGHRS, CDR2 YFSETQ. CDR3 loop: CASSLARGLAGLEDYNEQFF. The CDR3 DNA reads TGCGCCAGCAGCTTGGCCCGGGGACTAGCGGGACTAGAGGACTACAATGAGCAGTTCTTC.

The chain has TRBV29-1 and TRBJ2-3; D is undetermined. Trimming left V 7 bases short and J 6 bases short, with 17 bases between. This CDR3 has 13 residues. CDR1 SQVTM and CDR2 ANQGSEA come from the germline V gene. The CDR3 region has the DNA TGCAGCGGTAGAAAGAGTTGGACGGATACGCAGTATTTT. This sequence encodes CSGRKSWTDTQYF.

This clone showed up just once. The chain carries TRBV30 and TRBJ1-2, with 10 bases identical to TRBD1. Trimming cost V 5 bases and J 3 bases; bases outside gene matches: 12. The length of the CDR3 is 16 residues. Germline V gives CDR1 GTSNPN, CDR2 SVGIG (reference sequence). In DNA, the CDR3 is TGTGCCTGGCGGACTCCGGGACAGGGGCCTCACTATGGCTACACCTTC. Translating it yields CAWRTPGQGPHYGYTF.